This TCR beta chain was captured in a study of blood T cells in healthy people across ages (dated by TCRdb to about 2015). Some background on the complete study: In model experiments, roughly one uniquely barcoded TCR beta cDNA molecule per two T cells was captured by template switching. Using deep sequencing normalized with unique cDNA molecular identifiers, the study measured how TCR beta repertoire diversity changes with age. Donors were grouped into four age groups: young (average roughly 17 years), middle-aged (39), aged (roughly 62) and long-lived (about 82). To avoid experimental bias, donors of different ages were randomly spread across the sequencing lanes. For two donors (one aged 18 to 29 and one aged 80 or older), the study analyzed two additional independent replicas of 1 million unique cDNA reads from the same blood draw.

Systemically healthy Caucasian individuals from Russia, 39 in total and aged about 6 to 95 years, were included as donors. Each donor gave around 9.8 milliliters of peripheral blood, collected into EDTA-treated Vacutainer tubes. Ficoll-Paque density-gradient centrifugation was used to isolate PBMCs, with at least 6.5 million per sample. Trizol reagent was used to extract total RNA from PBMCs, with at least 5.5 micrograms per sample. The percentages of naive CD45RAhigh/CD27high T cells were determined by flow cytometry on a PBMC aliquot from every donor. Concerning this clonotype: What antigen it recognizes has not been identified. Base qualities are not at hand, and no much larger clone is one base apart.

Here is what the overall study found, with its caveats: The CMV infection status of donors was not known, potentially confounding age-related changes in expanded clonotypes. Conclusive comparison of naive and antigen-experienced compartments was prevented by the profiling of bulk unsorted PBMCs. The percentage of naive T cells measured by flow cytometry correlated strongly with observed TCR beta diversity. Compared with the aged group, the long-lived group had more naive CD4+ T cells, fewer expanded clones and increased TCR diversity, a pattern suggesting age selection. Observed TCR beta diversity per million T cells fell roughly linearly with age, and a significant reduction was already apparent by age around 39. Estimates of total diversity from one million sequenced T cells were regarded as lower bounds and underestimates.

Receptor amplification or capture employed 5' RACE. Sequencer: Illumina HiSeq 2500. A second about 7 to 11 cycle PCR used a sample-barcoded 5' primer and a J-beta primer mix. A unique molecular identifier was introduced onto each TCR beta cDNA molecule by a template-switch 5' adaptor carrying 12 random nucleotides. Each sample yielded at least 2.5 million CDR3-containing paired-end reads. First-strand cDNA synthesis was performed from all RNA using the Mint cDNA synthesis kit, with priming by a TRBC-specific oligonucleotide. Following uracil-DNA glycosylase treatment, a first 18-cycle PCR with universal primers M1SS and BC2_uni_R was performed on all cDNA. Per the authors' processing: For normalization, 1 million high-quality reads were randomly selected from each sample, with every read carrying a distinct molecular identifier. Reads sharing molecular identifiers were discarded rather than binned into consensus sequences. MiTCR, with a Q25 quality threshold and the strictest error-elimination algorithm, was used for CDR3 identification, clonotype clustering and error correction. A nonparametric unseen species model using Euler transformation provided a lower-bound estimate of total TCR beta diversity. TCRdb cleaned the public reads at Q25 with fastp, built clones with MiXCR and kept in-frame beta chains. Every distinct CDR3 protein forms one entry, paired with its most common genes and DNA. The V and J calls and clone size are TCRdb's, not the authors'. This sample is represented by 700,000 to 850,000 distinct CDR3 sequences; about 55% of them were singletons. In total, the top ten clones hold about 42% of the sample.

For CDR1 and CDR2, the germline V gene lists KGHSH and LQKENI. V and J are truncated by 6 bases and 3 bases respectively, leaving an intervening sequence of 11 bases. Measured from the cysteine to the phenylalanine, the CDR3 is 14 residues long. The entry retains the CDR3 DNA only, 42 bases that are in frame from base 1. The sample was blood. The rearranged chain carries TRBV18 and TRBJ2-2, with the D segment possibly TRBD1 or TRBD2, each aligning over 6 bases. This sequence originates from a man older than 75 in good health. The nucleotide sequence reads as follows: TGTGCCAGCTCGCGGGACACCCACACCGGGGAGCTGTTTTTT. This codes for CASSRDTHTGELFF. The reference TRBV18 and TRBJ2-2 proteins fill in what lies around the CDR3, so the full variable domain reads NAGVMQNPRHLVRRRGQEARLRCSPMKGHSHVYWYRQLPEEGLKFMVYLQKENIIDESGMPKERFSAEFPKEGPSILRIQQVVRGDSAAYFCASSRDTHTGELFFGEGSRLTVL.